The rows below give T cell receptor beta chains drawn from one sample of a study of blood T cell repertoires in COVID-19. Sequencing was performed with immunoSEQ multiplex PCR; in TCRdb, only in-frame clones are kept and a portion is missing. The sample yields approximately 260,000 clones, 90% seen once. The sequencing input was peripheral blood. The receptors shown here come from a woman aged 55-69 years with COVID-19, enrolled during active disease. Both conserved end residues are part of each CDR3. A D gene is named only where the DNA matches it firmly. Some rows have no size entry. The others give once, few or many, or a class for an expanded clone.

V gene: TRBV5-4
D gene: TRBD1
clone size: NA
J gene: TRBJ2-7
CDR3 DNA: TGTGCCAGCAGCTTGGGTGGACAGGGTTCCTACGAGCAGTACTTC
CDR3 protein: CASSLGGQGSYEQYF

V gene: TRBV3-1/TRBV3-2
D gene: NA
clone size: few
J gene: TRBJ2-7
CDR3 DNA: TGTGCCAGCAGCCAAGCCCAGGGAAGGAGCGAGCAGTACTTC
CDR3 protein: CASSQAQGRSEQYF

V gene: TRBV9
D gene: TRBD1
clone size: NA
J gene: TRBJ1-3
CDR3 DNA: TGTGCCAGCAGCGTTCAGGGGGCGGCTGGAAACACCATATATTTT
CDR3 protein: CASSVQGAAGNTIYF

V gene: TRBV12-5
D gene: NA
clone size: NA
J gene: TRBJ1-1
CDR3 DNA: TGTGCTAGTGGTTCCGCCCGGGGACTCGAGGACACTGAAGCTTTCTTT
CDR3 protein: CASGSARGLEDTEAFF

V gene: TRBV10-3
D gene: TRBD1
clone size: NA
J gene: TRBJ1-3
CDR3 DNA: TGTGCCATCGGTCCGGGACAGGGATTCGGAAACACCATATATTTT
CDR3 protein: CAIGPGQGFGNTIYF

V gene: TRBV3-1/TRBV3-2
D gene: NA
clone size: NA
J gene: TRBJ1-2
CDR3 DNA: TGTGCCAGCAGCCAGGGGGCGTTAGTGGCGTATGGCTACACCTTC
CDR3 protein: CASSQGALVAYGYTF

V gene: TRBV7-8
D gene: NA
clone size: once
J gene: TRBJ2-3
CDR3 DNA: TGTGCCAGCAGCCGAGGGGGGACTAGCACAGATACGCAGTATTTT
CDR3 protein: CASSRGGTSTDTQYF

V gene: TRBV19
D gene: NA
clone size: NA
J gene: TRBJ1-1
CDR3 DNA: TGTGCCAGTAGTGAGGAGGTGGTCGGCACTGAAGCTTTCTTT
CDR3 protein: CASSEEVVGTEAFF

V gene: TRBV18
D gene: NA
clone size: NA
J gene: TRBJ1-3
CDR3 DNA: TGTGCCAGCTCACCCGGGTCTTTAGGCACCATATATTTT
CDR3 protein: CASSPGSLGTIYF

V gene: TRBV2
D gene: NA
clone size: NA
J gene: TRBJ1-5
CDR3 DNA: TGTGCCAGCATTAACAGGGAGGGTCAGCCCCAGCATTTT
CDR3 protein: CASINREGQPQHF

V gene: TRBV19
D gene: TRBD1
clone size: NA
J gene: TRBJ2-5
CDR3 DNA: TGTGCCAGTAGTCTTCGACAGGGCCAAGAGACCCAGTACTTC
CDR3 protein: CASSLRQGQETQYF

V gene: TRBV5-6
D gene: TRBD1
clone size: NA
J gene: TRBJ1-3
CDR3 DNA: TGTGCCAGCAGCCCCGGACAGGGGGCTGGAAACACCATATATTTT
CDR3 protein: CASSPGQGAGNTIYF

V gene: TRBV19
D gene: NA
clone size: NA
J gene: TRBJ2-3
CDR3 DNA: TGTGCCAGTAGTGGGGAGGGGGTCCCTAGCACAGATACGCAGTATTTT
CDR3 protein: CASSGEGVPSTDTQYF

V gene: TRBV10-3
D gene: NA
clone size: NA
J gene: TRBJ1-2
CDR3 DNA: TGTGCCATCGGGGGAGGGGCCGAGGTCTATGGCTACACCTTC
CDR3 protein: CAIGGGAEVYGYTF

V gene: TRBV27
D gene: NA
clone size: NA
J gene: TRBJ2-7
CDR3 DNA: TGTGCCAGCAGTTTATCGGGGGGGGGCAGTCTTAACGAGCAGTACTTC
CDR3 protein: CASSLSGGGSLNEQYF